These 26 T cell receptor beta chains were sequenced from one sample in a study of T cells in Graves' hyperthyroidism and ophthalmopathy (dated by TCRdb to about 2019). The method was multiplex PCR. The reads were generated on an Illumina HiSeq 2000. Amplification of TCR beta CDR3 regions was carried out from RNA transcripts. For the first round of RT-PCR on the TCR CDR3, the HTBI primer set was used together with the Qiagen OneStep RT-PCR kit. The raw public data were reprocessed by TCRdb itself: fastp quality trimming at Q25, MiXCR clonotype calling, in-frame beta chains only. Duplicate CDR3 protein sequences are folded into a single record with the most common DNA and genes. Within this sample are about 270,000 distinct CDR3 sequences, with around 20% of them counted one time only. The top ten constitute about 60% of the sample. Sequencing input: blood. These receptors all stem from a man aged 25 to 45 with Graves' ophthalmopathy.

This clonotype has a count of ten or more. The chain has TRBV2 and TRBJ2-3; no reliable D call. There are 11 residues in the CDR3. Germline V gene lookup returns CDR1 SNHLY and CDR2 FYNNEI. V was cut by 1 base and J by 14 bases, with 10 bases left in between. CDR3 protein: CASSEGMVRYF. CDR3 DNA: TGTGCCAGCAGTGAAGGGATGGTCCGGTATTTT.

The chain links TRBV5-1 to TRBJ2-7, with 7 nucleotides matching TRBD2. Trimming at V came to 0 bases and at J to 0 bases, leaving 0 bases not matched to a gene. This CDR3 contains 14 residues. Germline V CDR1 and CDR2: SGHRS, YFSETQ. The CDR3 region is CASSLGDYSYEQYF. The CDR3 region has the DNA TGCGCCAGCAGCTTGGGGGACTACTCCTACGAGCAGTACTTC.

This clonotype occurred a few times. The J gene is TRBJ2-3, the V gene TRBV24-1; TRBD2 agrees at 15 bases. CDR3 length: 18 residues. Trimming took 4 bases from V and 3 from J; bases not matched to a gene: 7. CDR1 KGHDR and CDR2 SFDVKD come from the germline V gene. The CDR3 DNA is TGTGCCACCAGTGACCGAGGACTAGCGGGAGGGTTGACAGATACGCAGTATTTT. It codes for CATSDRGLAGGLTDTQYF.

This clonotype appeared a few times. CDR3 protein: CASRLGTSGTYNEQFF. CDR3 coding DNA: TGTGCCAGCAGATTAGGGACTAGCGGAACTTACAATGAGCAGTTCTTC. The chain links TRBV27 to TRBJ2-1, with 11 bases matching TRBD2. The CDR3 extends over 16 amino acids. V was clipped by 6 bases and J by 4 bases; unmatched bases: 8. The V gene's germline CDR1 is MNHEY and CDR2 SMNVEV (reference sequence).

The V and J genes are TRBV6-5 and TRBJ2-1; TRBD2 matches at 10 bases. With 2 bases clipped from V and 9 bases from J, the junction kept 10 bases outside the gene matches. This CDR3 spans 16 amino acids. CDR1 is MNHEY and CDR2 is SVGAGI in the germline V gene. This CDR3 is CASSYGLAGAGGEQFF. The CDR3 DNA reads TGTGCCAGCAGTTACGGGCTAGCGGGAGCTGGTGGTGAGCAGTTCTTC.

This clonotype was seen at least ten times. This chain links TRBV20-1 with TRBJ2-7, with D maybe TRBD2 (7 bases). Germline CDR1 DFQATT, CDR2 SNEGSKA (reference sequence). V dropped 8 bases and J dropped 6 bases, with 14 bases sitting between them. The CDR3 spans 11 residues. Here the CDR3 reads CSYNREGEQYF. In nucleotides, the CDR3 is TGCAGTTATAACAGGGAGGGCGAGCAGTACTTC.

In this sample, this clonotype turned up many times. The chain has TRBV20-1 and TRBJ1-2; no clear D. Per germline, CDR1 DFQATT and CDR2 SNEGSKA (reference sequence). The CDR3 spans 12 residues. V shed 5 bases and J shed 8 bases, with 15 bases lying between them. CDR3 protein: CSAPRQPRGYTF. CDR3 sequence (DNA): TGCAGTGCTCCCCGTCAACCAAGGGGCTACACCTTC.

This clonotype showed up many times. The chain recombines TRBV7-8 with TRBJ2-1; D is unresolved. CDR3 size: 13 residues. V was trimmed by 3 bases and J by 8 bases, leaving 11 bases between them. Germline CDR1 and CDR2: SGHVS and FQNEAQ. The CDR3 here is CASSFRSPDEQFF. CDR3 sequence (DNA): TGTGCCAGCAGCTTTCGTTCACCTGATGAGCAGTTCTTC.

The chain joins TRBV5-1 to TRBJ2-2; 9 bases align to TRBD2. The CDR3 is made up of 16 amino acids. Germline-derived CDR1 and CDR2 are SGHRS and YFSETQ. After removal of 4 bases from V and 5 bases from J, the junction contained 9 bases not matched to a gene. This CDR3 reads CASSALSGRRTGELFF. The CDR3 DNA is TGCGCCAGCAGCGCGTTGAGCGGGAGGAGGACCGGGGAGCTGTTTTTT.

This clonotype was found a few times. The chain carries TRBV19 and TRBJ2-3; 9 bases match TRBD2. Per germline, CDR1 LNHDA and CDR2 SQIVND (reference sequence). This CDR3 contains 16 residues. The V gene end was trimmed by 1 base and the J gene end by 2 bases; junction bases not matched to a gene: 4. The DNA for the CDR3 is TGTGCCAGTAGTATAGTTGGCGGGAGGGCCACAGATACGCAGTATTTT. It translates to CASSIVGGRATDTQYF.

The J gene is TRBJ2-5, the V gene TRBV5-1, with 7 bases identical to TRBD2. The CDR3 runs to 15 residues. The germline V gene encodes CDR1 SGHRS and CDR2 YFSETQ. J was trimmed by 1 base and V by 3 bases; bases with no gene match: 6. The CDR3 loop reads CASSSSSSGQETQYF. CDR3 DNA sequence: TGCGCCAGCAGCTCGAGTTCTAGCGGCCAAGAGACCCAGTACTTC.

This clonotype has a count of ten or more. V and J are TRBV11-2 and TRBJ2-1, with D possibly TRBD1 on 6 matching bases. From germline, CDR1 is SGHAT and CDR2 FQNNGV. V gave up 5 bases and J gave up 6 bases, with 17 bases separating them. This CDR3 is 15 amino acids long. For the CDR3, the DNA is TGTGCCAGCAGCGGCCAAATTGGGGGCCCCAATGAGCAGTTCTTC. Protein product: CASSGQIGGPNEQFF. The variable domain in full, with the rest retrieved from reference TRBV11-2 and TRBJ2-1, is EAGVAQSPRYKIIEKRQSVAFWCNPISGHATLYWYQQILGQGPKLLIQFQNNGVVDDSQLPKDRFSAERLKGVDSTLKIQPAKLEDSAVYLCASSGQIGGPNEQFFGPGTRLTVL.

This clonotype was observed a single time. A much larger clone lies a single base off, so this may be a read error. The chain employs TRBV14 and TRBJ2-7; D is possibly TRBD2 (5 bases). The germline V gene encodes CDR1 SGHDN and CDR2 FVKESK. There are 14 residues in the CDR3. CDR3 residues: CSSSQVSGAYEQYF. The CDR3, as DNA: TGTTCCAGCAGCCAAGTGTCCGGGGCCTACGAGCAGTACTTC.

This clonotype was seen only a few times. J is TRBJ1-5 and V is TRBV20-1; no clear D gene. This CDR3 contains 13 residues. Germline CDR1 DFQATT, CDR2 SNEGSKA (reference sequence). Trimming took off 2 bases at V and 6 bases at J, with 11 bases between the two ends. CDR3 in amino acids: CSARYSEGQPQHF. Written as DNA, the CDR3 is TGCAGTGCTAGATACTCGGAGGGTCAGCCCCAGCATTTT.

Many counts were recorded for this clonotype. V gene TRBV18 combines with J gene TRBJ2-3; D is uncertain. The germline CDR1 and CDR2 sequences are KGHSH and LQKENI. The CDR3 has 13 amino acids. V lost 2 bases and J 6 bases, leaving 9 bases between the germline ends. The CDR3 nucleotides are TGTGCCAGCTCACCATCGGAGAGCGATACGCAGTATTTT. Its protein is CASSPSESDTQYF. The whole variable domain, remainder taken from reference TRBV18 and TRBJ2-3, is NAGVMQNPRHLVRRRGQEARLRCSPMKGHSHVYWYRQLPEEGLKFMVYLQKENIIDESGMPKERFSAEFPKEGPSILRIQQVVRGDSAAYFCASSPSESDTQYFGPGTRLTVL.

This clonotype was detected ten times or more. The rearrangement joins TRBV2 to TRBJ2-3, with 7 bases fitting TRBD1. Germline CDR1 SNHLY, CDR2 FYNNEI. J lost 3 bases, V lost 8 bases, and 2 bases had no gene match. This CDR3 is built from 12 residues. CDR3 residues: CASVQGTDTQYF. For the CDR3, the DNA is TGTGCCAGCGTACAGGGGACAGATACGCAGTATTTT.

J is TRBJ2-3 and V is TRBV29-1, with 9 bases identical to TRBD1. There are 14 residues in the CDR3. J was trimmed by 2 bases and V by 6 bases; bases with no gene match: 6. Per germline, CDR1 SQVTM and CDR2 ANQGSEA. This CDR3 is CSVGQGVSTDTQYF. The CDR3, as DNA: TGCAGCGTGGGACAGGGAGTCTCCACAGATACGCAGTATTTT.

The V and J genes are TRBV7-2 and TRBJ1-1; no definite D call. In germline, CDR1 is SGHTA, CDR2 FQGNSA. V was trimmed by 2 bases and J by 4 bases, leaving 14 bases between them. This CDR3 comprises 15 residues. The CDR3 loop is CASSLTGARGTEAFF. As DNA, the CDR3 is TGTGCCAGCAGCTTAACTGGCGCACGGGGCACTGAAGCTTTCTTT. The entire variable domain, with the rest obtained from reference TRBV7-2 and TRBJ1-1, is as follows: GAGVSQSPSNKVTEKGKDVELRCDPISGHTALYWYRQSLGQGLEFLIYFQGNSAPDKSGLPSDRFSAERTGGSVSTLTIQRTQQEDSAVYLCASSLTGARGTEAFFGQGTRLTVV.

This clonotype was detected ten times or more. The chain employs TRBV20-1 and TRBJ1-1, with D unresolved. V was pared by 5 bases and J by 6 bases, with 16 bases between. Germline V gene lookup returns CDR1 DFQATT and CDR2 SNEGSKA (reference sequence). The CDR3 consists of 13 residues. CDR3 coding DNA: TGCAGTGCTCCGACCGACCCTGACGCTGAAGCTTTCTTT. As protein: CSAPTDPDAEAFF.

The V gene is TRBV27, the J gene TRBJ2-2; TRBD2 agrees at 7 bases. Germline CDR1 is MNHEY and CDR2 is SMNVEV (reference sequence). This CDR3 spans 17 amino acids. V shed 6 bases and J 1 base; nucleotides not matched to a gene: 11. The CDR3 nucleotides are TGTGCCAGCAGCTCGAGCCCACTAGCGAGGAACACCGGGGAGCTGTTTTTT. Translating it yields CASSSSPLARNTGELFF.

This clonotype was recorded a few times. The CDR3 DNA sequence: TGCAGCGTGACAGGTTTGCTCACTGAAGCTTTCTTT. Translated: CSVTGLLTEAFF. This chain uses TRBV29-1 with TRBJ1-1, with D tentatively TRBD1 (6 bases). With 6 bases removed from V and 4 bases from J, the gap between germline ends came to 12 bases. The CDR3 consists of 12 residues. The V gene's germline CDR1 is SQVTM and CDR2 ANQGSEA.

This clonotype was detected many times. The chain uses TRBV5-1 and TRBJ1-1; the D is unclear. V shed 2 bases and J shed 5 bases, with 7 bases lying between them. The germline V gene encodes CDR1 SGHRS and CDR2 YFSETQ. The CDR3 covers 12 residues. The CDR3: CASSLKGTEAFF. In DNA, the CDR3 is TGCGCCAGCAGCTTAAAGGGAACTGAAGCTTTCTTT.

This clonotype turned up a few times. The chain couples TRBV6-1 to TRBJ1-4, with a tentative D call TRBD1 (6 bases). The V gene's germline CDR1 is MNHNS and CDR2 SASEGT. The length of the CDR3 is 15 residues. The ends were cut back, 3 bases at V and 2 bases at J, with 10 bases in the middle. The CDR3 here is CASSDRGGTNEKLFF. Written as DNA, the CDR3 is TGTGCCAGCAGTGACAGGGGTGGGACTAATGAAAAACTGTTTTTT.

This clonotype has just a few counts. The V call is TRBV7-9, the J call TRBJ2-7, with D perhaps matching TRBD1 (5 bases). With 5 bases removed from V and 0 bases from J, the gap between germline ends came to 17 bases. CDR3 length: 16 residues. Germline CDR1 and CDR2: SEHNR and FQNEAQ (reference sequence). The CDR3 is CASSLTAGQGSYEQYF. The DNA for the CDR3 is TGTGCCAGCAGCCTAACCGCCGGCCAGGGCTCCTACGAGCAGTACTTC.

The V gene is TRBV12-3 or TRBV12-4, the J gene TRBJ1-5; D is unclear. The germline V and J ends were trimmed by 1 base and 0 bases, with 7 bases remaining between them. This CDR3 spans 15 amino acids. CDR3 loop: CASSLVGNSNQPQHF. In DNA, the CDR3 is TGTGCCAGCAGTTTAGTTGGGAATAGCAATCAGCCCCAGCATTTT.

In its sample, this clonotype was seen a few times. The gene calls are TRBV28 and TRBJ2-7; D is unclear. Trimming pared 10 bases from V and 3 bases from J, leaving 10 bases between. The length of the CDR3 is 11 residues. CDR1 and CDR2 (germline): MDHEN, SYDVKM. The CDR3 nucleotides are TGTGCCACGGCTGGGTACTACGAGCAGTACTTC. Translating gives CATAGYYEQYF.